A selection of T cell receptor beta chains follows, all from one sample in a study of technical replicates of blood from four donors. The protocol was immunoSEQ multiplex PCR, while the TCRdb copy is restricted to in-frame clones and leaves out a portion. The table records roughly 87,000 clones, over 85% of them present only once. Sequencing used T cells isolated from PBMCs. These receptors all stem from a human donor in good health. Each CDR3 is given without its conserved first and last residue.

CDR3 protein: ASSLGTGGTGELF
V gene: TRBV27

CDR3 protein: ASSPWTGSGANVLT
V gene: TRBV27

CDR3 protein: ASSTFNEQF
V gene: TRBV27

CDR3 protein: ASSLGPNTEAF
V gene: TRBV27

CDR3 protein: ASRGTGRPLH
V gene: TRBV6-6

CDR3 protein: ASSLVSGGLSEQY
V gene: TRBV5-1

CDR3 protein: AGGQGGTNEQF
V gene: TRBV10-2

CDR3 protein: ASSFTSSHEQY
V gene: TRBV7-2

CDR3 protein: ASSQGALVATNEKLF
V gene: TRBV4-1

CDR3 protein: ASISTGTYGYT
V gene: TRBV6-1

CDR3 protein: ASSYSQGPEEKLF
V gene: TRBV6-6

CDR3 protein: ASSEFGTSGASV
V gene: TRBV2

CDR3 protein: ASSLDGTSYEQF
V gene: TRBV5-4

CDR3 protein: ASSLSQGNNQPQH
V gene: TRBV7-2

CDR3 protein: ASAVGAGGRRISGELF
V gene: TRBV11-3

CDR3 protein: ASSSGQGRGRVWAKNIQY
V gene: TRBV5-1

CDR3 protein: SAFEGRLAF
V gene: TRBV20-1

CDR3 protein: ASSSRTGVMPEAF
V gene: TRBV11-2

CDR3 protein: ASSVSPLLAAQAYNEQF
V gene: TRBV2

CDR3 protein: ASSQSGRDGEQF
V gene: TRBV5-4

CDR3 protein: ASSYGGDNYGYT
V gene: TRBV6-6

CDR3 protein: ASTPSGGAGTQY
V gene: TRBV19

CDR3 protein: ASSLRRENEQF
V gene: TRBV7-2

CDR3 protein: ASSLASGTFTVVLAYNEQF
V gene: TRBV7-8

CDR3 protein: ASSLSTRTGGTEQY
V gene: TRBV7-8

CDR3 protein: ASSEQFYGYT
V gene: TRBV2

CDR3 protein: ASSWGTKAGTSEQF
V gene: TRBV5-1

CDR3 protein: ASSYAAGAAYEQY
V gene: TRBV6-5

CDR3 protein: ASSPGGAGYGYT
V gene: TRBV7-6